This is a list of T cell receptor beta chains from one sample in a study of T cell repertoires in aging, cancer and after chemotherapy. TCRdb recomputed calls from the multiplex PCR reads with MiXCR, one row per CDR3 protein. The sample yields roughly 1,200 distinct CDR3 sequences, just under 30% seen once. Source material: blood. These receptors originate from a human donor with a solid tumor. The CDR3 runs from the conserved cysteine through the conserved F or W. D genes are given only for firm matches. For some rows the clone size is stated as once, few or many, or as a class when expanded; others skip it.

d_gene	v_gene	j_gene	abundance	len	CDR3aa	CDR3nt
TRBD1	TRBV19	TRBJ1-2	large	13	CASRERTGAGYTF	TGTGCCAGTAGAGAAAGGACAGGGGCTGGCTACACCTTC
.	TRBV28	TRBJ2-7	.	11	CATTDSYEQYF	TGTGCCACTACAGACAGCTACGAGCAGTACTTC
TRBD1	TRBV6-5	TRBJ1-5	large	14	CASSLHRGRQPQHF	TGTGCCAGCAGTCTCCACAGGGGACGGCAGCCCCAGCATTTT
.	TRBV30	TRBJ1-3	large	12	CAWKGTGNTIYF	TGTGCCTGGAAGGGAACTGGAAACACCATATATTTT
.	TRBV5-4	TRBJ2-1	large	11	CASSRSREQFF	TGTGCCAGCAGCCGTTCGAGGGAGCAGTTCTTC
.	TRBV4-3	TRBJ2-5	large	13	CASSPRGGETQYF	TGCGCCAGCAGCCCAAGAGGGGGGGAGACCCAGTACTTC
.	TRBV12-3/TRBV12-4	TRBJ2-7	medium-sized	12	CASSLSRYEQYF	TGTGCCAGCAGTTTAAGTAGATACGAGCAGTACTTC
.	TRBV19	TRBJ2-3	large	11	CATARTDTQYF	TGTGCCACTGCTCGCACAGATACGCAGTATTTT
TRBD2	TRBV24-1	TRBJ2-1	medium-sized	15	CATSVSSGRAHEQFF	TGTGCCACCAGTGTATCGAGCGGGAGGGCCCATGAGCAGTTCTTC
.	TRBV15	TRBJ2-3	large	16	CATSTTGGTPTDTQYF	TGTGCCACCAGCACCACTGGAGGGACACCGACAGATACGCAGTATTTT
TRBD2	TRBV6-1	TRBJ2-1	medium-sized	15	CASSSGTSGSDEQFF	TGTGCCAGCAGTAGCGGGACTAGCGGGAGCGATGAGCAGTTCTTC
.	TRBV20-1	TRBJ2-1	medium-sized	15	CSAGALRVNYNEQFF	TGCAGTGCTGGCGCTCTGAGGGTTAACTACAATGAGCAGTTCTTC
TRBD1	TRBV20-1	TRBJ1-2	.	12	CSAGQGQGYGTF	TGCAGTGCTGGCCAGGGACAGGGTTATGGCACCTTC
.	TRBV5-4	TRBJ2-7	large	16	CASSNLGTGTDYEQYF	TGTGCCAGCAGCAATCTCGGTACAGGGACGGACTACGAGCAGTACTTC
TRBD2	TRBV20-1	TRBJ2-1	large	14	CSAWGQREVNEQFF	TGCAGTGCGTGGGGCCAGCGGGAGGTCAATGAGCAGTTCTTC